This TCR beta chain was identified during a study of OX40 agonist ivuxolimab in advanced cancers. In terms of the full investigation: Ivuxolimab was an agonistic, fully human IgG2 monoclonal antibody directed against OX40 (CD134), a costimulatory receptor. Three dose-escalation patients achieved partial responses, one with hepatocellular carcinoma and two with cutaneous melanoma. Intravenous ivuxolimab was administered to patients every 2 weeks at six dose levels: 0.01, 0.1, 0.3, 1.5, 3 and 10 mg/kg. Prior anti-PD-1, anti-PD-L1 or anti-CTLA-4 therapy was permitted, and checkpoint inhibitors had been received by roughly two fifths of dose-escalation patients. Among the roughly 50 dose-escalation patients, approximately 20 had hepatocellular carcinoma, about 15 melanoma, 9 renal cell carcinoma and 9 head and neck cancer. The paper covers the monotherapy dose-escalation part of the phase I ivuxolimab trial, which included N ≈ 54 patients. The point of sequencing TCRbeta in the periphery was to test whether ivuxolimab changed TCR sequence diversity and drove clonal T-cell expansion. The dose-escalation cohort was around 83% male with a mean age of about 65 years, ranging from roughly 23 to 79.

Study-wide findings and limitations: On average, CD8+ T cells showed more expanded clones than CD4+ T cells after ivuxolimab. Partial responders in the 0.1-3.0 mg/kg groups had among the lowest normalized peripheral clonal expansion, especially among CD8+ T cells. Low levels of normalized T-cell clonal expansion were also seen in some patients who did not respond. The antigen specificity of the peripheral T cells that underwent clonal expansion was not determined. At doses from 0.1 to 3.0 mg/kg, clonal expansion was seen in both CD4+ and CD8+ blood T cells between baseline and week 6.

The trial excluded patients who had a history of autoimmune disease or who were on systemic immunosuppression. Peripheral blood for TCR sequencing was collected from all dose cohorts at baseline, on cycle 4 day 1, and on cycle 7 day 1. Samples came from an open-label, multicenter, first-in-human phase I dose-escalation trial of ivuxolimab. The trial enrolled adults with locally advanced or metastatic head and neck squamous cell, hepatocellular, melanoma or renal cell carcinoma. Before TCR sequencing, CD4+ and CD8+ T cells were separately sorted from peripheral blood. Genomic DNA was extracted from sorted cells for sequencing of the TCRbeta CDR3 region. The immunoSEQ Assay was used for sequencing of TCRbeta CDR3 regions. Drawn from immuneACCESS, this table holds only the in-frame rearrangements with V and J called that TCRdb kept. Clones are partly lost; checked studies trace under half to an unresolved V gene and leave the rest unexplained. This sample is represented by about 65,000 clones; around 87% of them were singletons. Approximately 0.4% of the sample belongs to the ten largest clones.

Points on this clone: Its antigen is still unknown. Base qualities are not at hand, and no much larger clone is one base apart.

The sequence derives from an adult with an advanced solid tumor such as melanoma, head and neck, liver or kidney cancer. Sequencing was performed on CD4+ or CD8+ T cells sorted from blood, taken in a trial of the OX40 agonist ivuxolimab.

The CDR3 sequence is CAISEVSPSQLFF. The DNA sequence is TGTGCCATCAGTGAGGTCAGCCCCTCCCAGCTGTTTTTT. The sequence joins TRBV10-3 to TRBJ2-2; no confident D gene assignment can be made. In the germline V gene, CDR1 corresponds to ENHRY and CDR2 to SYGVKD. A distance of 13 bases separates the germline ends of V and J, which lose 2 bases and 12 bases respectively. There are 13 amino acids in the CDR3, from cysteine to phenylalanine inclusive. Of the read, only the CDR3 DNA is kept; its 39 bases are in frame from base 1.